Given below is one T cell receptor (beta chain) in context. The table came from immunoSEQ multiplex PCR; TCRdb's copy has only in-frame clones and leaves some out. Of 95,000 to 130,000 clones listed, approximately 84% are singletons. These data are taken from a study of blood T cell repertoires in COVID-19. Germline CDR1 reads SGHTA; CDR2 reads FQGNSA. The V end lost 3 bases, the J end lost 0 bases, and 5 bases lay between the germline ends. The CDR3 extends over 14 amino acids. The rearrangement joins TRBV7-2 to TRBJ1-4; D not certain. The clonotype was recovered from a man in his 70s with active or convalescent COVID-19. Sequencing used peripheral blood. The CDR3 reads CASSFSSTNEKLFF. The CDR3 DNA reads as TGTGCCAGCAGCTTTTCATCAACTAATGAAAAACTGTTTTTT. The full variable domain, with the rest looked up from reference TRBV7-2 and TRBJ1-4, is GAGVSQSPSNKVTEKGKDVELRCDPISGHTALYWYRQSLGQGLEFLIYFQGNSAPDKSGLPSDRFSAERTGGSVSTLTIQRTQQEDSAVYLCASSFSSTNEKLFFGSGTQLSVL.